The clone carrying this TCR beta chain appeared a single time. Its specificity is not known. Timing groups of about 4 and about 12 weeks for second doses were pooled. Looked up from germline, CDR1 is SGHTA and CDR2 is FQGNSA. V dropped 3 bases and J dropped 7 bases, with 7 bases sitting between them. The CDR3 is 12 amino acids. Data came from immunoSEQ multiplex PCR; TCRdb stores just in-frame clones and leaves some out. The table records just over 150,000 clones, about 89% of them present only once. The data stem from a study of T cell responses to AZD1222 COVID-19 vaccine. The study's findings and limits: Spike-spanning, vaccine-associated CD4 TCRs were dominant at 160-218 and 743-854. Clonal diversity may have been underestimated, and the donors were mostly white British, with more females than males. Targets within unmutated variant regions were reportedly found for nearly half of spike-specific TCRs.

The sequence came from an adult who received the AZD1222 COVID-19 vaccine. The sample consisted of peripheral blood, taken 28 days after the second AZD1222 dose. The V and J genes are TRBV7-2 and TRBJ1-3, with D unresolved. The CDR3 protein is CASSFPLNTIYF. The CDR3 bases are TGTGCCAGCAGCTTCCCCTTGAACACCATATATTTT.